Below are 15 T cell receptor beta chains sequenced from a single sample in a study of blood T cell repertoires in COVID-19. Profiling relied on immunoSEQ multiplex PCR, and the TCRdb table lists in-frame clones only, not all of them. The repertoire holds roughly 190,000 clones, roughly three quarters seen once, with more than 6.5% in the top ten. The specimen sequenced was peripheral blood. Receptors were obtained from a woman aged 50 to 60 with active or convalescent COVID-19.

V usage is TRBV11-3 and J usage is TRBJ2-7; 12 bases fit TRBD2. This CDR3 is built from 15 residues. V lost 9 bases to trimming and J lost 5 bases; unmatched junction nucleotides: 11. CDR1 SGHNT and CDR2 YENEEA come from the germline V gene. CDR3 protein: CASTRRTSGTNEQYF. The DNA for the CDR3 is TGTGCCAGTACTCGGAGGACTAGCGGGACAAACGAGCAGTACTTC.

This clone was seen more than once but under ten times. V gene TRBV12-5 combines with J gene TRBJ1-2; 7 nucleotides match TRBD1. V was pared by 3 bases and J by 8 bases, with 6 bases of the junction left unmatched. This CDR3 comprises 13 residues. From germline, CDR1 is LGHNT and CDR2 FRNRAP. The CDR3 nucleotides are TGTGCTAGTGGTTTAGGACAGGTTTTGGGCTACACCTTC. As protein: CASGLGQVLGYTF.

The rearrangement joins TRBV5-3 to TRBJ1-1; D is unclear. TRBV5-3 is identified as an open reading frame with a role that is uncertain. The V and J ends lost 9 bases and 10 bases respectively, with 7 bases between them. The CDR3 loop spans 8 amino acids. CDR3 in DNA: TGTGCCACCCCAGGAGCTTTCTTT. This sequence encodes CATPGAFF.

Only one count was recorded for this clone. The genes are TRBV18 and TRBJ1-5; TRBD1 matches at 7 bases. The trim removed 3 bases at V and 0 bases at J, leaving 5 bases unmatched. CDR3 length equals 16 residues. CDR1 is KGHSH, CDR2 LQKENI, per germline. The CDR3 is CASSPQTGPSNQPQHF. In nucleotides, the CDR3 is TGTGCCAGCTCACCCCAGACAGGGCCTAGCAATCAGCCCCAGCATTTT. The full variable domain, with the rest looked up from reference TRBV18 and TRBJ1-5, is NAGVMQNPRHLVRRRGQEARLRCSPMKGHSHVYWYRQLPEEGLKFMVYLQKENIIDESGMPKERFSAEFPKEGPSILRIQQVVRGDSAAYFCASSPQTGPSNQPQHFGDGTRLSIL.

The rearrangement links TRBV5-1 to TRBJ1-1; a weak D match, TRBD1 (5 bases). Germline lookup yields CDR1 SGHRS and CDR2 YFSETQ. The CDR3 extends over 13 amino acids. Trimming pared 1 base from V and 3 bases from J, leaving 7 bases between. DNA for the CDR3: TGCGCCAGCAGCTTGTCGGGGGACACTGAAGCTTTCTTT. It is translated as CASSLSGDTEAFF.

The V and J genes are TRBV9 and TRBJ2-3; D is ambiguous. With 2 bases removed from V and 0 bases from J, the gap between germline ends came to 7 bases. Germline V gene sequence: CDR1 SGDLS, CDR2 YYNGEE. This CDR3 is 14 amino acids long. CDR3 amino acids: CASSVLFSTDTQYF. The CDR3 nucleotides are TGTGCCAGCAGCGTCCTTTTCAGCACAGATACGCAGTATTTT.

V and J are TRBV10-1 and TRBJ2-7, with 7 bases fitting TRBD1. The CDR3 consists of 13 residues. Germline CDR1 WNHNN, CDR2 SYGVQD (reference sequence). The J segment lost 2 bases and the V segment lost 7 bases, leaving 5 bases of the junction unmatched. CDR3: CASTRGSPYEQYF. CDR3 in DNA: TGCGCCAGCACCAGGGGGAGCCCCTACGAGCAGTACTTC.

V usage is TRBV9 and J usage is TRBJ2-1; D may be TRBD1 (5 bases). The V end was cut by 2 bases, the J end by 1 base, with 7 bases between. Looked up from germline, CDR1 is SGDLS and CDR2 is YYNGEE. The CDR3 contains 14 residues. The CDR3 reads CASSVQGSYNEQFF. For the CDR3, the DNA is TGTGCCAGCAGCGTGCAGGGTTCCTACAATGAGCAGTTCTTC.

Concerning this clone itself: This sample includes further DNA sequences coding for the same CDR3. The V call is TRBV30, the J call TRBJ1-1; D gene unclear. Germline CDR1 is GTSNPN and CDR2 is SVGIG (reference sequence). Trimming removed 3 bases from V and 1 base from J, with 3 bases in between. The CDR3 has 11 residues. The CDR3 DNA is TGTGCCTGGAGGAGGAACACTGAAGCTTTCTTT. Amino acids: CAWRRNTEAFF.

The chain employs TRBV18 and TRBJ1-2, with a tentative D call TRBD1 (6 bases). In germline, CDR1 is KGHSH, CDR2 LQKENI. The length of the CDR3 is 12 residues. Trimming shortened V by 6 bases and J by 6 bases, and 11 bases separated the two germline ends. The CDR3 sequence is CASSQGQDGYTF. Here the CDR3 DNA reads TGTGCCAGCTCCCAGGGGCAAGATGGCTACACCTTC.

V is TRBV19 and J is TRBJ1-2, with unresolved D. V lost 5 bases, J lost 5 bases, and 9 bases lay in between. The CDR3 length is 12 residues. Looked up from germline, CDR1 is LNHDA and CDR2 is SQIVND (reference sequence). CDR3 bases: TGTGCCAGTAGTTTCGAGCGATATGGCTACACCTTC. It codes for CASSFERYGYTF.

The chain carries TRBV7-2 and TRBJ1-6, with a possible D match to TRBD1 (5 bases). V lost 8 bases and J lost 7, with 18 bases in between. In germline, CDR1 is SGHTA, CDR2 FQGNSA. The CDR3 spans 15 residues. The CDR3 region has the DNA TGTGCCAGCTCTAACCAGTTGGGGCGGAATTCACCCCTCCACTTT. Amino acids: CASSNQLGRNSPLHF.

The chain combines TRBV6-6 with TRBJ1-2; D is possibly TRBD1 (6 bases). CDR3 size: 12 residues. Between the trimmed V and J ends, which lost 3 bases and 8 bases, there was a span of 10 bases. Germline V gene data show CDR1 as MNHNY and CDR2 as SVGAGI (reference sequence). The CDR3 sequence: CASSYTGPGYTF. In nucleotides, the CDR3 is TGTGCCAGCAGTTATACAGGGCCCGGCTACACCTTC.

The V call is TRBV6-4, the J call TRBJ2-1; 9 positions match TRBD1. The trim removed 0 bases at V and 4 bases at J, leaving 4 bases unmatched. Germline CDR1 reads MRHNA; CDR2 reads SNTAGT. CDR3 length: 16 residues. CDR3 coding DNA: TGTGCCAGCAGTGACTCGAGGACAGGGGCTTACAATGAGCAGTTCTTC. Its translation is CASSDSRTGAYNEQFF.

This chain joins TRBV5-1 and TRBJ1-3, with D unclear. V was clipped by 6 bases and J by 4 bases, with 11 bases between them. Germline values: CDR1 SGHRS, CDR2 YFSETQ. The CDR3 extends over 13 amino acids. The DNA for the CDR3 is TGCGCCAGCACCCACGGTTCGGGAAACACCATATATTTT. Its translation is CASTHGSGNTIYF.